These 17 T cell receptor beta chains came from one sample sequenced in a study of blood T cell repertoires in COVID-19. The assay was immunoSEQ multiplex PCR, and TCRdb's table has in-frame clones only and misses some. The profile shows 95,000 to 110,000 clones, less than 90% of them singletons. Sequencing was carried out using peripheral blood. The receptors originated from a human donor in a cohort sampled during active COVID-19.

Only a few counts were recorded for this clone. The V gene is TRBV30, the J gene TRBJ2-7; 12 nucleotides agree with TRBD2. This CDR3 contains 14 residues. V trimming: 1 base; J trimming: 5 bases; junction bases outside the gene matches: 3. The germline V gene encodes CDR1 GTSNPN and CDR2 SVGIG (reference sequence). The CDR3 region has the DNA TGTGCCTGGAGTGGACTAGCGGGAGCTGACGAGCAGTACTTC. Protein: CAWSGLAGADEQYF.

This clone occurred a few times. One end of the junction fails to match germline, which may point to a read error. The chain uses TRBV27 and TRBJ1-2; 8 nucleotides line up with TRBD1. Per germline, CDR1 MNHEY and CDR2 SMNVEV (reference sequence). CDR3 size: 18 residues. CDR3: CASTLRVMTGALNYGYTF. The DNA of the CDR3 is TGTGCCAGCACTTTACGCGTCATGACAGGGGCCCTTAACTATGGCTACACCTTC.

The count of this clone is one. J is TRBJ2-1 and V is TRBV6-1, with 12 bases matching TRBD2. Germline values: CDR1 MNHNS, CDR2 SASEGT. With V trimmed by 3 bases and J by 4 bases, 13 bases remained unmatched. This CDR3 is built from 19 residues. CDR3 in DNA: TGTGCCAGCAGTGACGCCAGGTCTCTAGCGGGAGGGCTGTACAATGAGCAGTTCTTC. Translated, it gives CASSDARSLAGGLYNEQFF.

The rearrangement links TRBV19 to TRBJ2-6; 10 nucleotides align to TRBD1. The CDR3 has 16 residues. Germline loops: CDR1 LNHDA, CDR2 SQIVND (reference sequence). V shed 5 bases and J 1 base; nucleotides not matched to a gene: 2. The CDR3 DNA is TGTGCCAGTAGTCGGGACAGGGGATCTGGGGCCAACGTCCTGACTTTC. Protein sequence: CASSRDRGSGANVLTF.

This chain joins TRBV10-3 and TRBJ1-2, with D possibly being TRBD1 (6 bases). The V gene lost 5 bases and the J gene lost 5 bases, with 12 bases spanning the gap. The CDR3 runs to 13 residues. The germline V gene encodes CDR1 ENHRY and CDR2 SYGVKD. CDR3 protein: CAISYSGDYGYTF. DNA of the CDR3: TGTGCCATCAGTTATTCAGGGGATTATGGCTACACCTTC.

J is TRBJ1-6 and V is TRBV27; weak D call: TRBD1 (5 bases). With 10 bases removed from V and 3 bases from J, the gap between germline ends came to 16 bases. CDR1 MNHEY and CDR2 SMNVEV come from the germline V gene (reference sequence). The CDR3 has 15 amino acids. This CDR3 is CATSYGGVYNSPLHF. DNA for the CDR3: TGTGCCACCTCCTACGGGGGGGTCTATAATTCACCCCTCCACTTT.

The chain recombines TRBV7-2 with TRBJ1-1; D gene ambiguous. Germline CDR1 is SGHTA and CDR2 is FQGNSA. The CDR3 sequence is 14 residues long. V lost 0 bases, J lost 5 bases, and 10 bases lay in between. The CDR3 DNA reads TGTGCCAGCAGCTTAGCGCTGGGGAGGACTGAAGCTTTCTTT. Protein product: CASSLALGRTEAFF.

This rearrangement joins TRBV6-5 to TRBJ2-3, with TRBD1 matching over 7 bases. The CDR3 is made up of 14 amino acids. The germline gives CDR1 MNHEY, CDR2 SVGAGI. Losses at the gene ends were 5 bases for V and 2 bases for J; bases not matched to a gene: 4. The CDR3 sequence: CASSRQGVTDTQYF. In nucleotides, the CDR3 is TGTGCCAGCAGTCGACAGGGAGTCACAGATACGCAGTATTTT.

The CDR3 DNA is TGTGCCAGTAGTGGACAACCGGGACAGGGGTTTCCAGATACGCAGTATTTT. The encoded protein is CASSGQPGQGFPDTQYF. This chain uses TRBV19 with TRBJ2-3; 10 bases align to TRBD1. V lost 5 bases, J lost 4 bases, and 12 bases stayed unmatched. The CDR3 contains 17 residues. Looked up from germline, CDR1 is LNHDA and CDR2 is SQIVND (reference sequence).

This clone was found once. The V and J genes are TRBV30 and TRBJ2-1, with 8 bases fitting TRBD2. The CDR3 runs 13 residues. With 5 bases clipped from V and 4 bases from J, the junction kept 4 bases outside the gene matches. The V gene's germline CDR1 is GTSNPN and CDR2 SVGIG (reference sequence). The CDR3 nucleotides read TGTGCCTGGTCGGGACTAGATTACAATGAGCAGTTCTTC. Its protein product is CAWSGLDYNEQFF. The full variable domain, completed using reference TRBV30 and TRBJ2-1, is SQTIHQWPATLVQPVGSPLSLECTVEGTSNPNLYWYRQAAGRGLQLLFYSVGIGQISSEVPQNLSASRPQDRQFILSSKKLLLSDSGFYLCAWSGLDYNEQFFGPGTRLTVL.

The CDR3 is CASSSQISGRANTGELFF. CDR3 DNA: TGTGCCAGCAGCTCACAAATTAGCGGGAGGGCGAACACCGGGGAGCTGTTTTTT. This rearrangement joins TRBV7-2 to TRBJ2-2; 11 bases are a match to TRBD2. This CDR3 contains 18 residues. Per the germline V gene, CDR1 is SGHTA and CDR2 is FQGNSA. The ends lost 4 bases at V and 0 bases at J; junction bases unmatched: 7.

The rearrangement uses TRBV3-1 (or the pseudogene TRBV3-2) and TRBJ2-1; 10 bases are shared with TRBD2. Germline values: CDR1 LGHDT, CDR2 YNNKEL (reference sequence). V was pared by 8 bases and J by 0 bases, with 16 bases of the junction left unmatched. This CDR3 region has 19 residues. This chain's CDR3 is CASGRTGTSARSSYNEQFF. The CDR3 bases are TGTGCCAGCGGTCGGACCGGGACTAGCGCCAGGAGCTCCTACAATGAGCAGTTCTTC.

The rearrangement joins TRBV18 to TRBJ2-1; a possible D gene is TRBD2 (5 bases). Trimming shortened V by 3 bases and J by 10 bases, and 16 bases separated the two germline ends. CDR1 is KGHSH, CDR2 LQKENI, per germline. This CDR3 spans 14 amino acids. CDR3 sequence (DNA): TGTGCCAGCTCACCCGGACTTCGAATACGGGAGCAGTTCTTC. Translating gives CASSPGLRIREQFF.

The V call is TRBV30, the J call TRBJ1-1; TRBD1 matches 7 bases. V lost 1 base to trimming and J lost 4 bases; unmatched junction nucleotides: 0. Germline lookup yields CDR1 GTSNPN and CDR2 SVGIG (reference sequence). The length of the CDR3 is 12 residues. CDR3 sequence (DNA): TGTGCCTGGAGTGGACAGGGCACTGAAGCTTTCTTT. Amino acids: CAWSGQGTEAFF.

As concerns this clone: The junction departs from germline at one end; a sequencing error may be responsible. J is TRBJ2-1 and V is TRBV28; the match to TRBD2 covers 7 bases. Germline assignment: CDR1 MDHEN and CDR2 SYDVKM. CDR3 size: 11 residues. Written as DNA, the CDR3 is TGTGTCTCACGGGGGGAAGGGAAGGGGATCTTC. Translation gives CVSRGEGKGIF.

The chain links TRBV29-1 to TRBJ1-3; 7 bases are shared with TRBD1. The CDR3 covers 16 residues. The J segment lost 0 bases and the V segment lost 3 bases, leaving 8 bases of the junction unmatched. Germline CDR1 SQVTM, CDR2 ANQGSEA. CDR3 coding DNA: TGCAGCGTTGATAAGGACAGGCGTAACTCTGGAAACACCATATATTTT. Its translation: CSVDKDRRNSGNTIYF.

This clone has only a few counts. CDR3 bases: TGTGCCAGTAGATCGCCTGGAAACACCATATATTTT. Amino acid sequence: CASRSPGNTIYF. The chain has TRBV27 and TRBJ1-3; D is unclear. The CDR3 covers 12 residues. Germline values: CDR1 MNHEY, CDR2 SMNVEV (reference sequence). The V and J ends lost 9 bases and 2 bases respectively, with 8 bases between them.